These T cell receptor beta chains were read from a single sample in a study of control samples from healthy donors and cancer patients. Sequencing used immunoSEQ multiplex PCR; TCRdb keeps in-frame clones, though not all of them. The table includes approximately 160,000 clones, more than 85% detected once. Sequencing was done on a sample of blood. The receptors were gathered from a woman under 40 in good health. CDR3s include the opening cysteine and the closing phenylalanine or tryptophan. The D gene is left open where the match is weak. Only part of the rows carry a size: once, few, many, or a class if the clone is expanded.

DNA: TGCAGCGTTGGGGGCGTGGGGGGAGGAAAAACCGGGGAGCTGTTTTTT
CDR3: CSVGGVGGGKTGELFF
D: .
J: TRBJ2-2
size: .
V: TRBV29-1
length: 16

DNA: TGTGCCAGCAGTGAGGCAGGAACTAACTATGGCTACACCTTC
CDR3: CASSEAGTNYGYTF
D: .
J: TRBJ1-2
size: .
V: TRBV2
length: 14

DNA: TGTGCCAGCAGCGCCGGGACTAGTCCGGGGACCCAGTACTTC
CDR3: CASSAGTSPGTQYF
D: TRBD2
J: TRBJ2-5
size: .
V: TRBV6-5
length: 14

DNA: TGTGCCAGCGCGTGGGCTTCAGCGTGGGCAGATACGCAGTATTTT
CDR3: CASAWASAWADTQYF
D: .
J: TRBJ2-3
size: .
V: TRBV2
length: 15

DNA: TGCGCCAGCAGCCAAGCCCCCACAGAGCGGATCGGGGAGCTGTTTTTT
CDR3: CASSQAPTERIGELFF
D: .
J: TRBJ2-2
size: .
V: TRBV4-3
length: 16

DNA: TGTGCCAGCAGACAGAGCGGGAGCCCGTACTACGAGCAGTACTTC
CDR3: CASRQSGSPYYEQYF
D: TRBD2
J: TRBJ2-7
size: .
V: TRBV6-6
length: 15

DNA: TGTGCCAGCAGCCAAGAGGGACAGGGAGGCTACAATGAGCAGTTCTTC
CDR3: CASSQEGQGGYNEQFF
D: TRBD1
J: TRBJ2-1
size: .
V: TRBV4-2
length: 16

DNA: TGTGCCAGCAGCTTTAGCGGGAGGGCCCCACTCGAGCAGTACTTC
CDR3: CASSFSGRAPLEQYF
D: TRBD2
J: TRBJ2-7
size: .
V: TRBV5-8
length: 15

DNA: TGTGCCAGTAGTACGGGACAGGGGGCGAAAATGGGCAATCAGCCCCAGCATTTT
CDR3: CASSTGQGAKMGNQPQHF
D: TRBD1
J: TRBJ1-5
size: .
V: TRBV19
length: 18

DNA: TGTGCCAGCAGCTTAGGGTATAAGACTGAAGCTTTCTTT
CDR3: CASSLGYKTEAFF
D: .
J: TRBJ1-1
size: once
V: TRBV7-2
length: 13

DNA: TGCAGTGCTAGTATAGCTAGCGGAAGAGACACTGAAGCTTTCTTT
CDR3: CSASIASGRDTEAFF
D: .
J: TRBJ1-1
size: .
V: TRBV20-1
length: 15

DNA: TGTGCCAGCAGCCTACTAGCGGGAAAGATGGATACGCAGTATTTT
CDR3: CASSLLAGKMDTQYF
D: TRBD2
J: TRBJ2-3
size: .
V: TRBV5-4
length: 15

DNA: TGTGCCAGCGGGGTAGGAGGGGGCGTATTCTACAATGAGCAGTTCTTC
CDR3: CASGVGGGVFYNEQFF
D: .
J: TRBJ2-1
size: .
V: TRBV2
length: 16

DNA: TGTGCCACCTCCCAGCAGGGAAGTTTCCAGCCCCAGCATTTT
CDR3: CATSQQGSFQPQHF
D: .
J: TRBJ1-5
size: once
V: TRBV24-1
length: 14

DNA: TGCAGCGTTGGCAGGGTTGGTGAGCAGTTCTTC
CDR3: CSVGRVGEQFF
D: .
J: TRBJ2-1
size: .
V: TRBV29-1
length: 11

DNA: TGTGCCAGCAGCTCCCGGACACCTTTTTCCTACGAGCAGTACTTC
CDR3: CASSSRTPFSYEQYF
D: .
J: TRBJ2-7
size: once
V: TRBV7-8
length: 15

DNA: TGTGCCAGCAGTTTAGGAGGGGGGTCCTATGGCTACACCTTC
CDR3: CASSLGGGSYGYTF
D: .
J: TRBJ1-2
size: once
V: TRBV28
length: 14

DNA: TGTGCCAGCAGACCTCAACAGACACCTAATGAAAAACTGTTTTTT
CDR3: CASRPQQTPNEKLFF
D: .
J: TRBJ1-4
size: .
V: TRBV6-6
length: 15

DNA: TGTGCCAGCAGCCAAGCGGGACTAGCGGCCTACAATGAGCAGTTCTTC
CDR3: CASSQAGLAAYNEQFF
D: TRBD2
J: TRBJ2-1
size: once
V: TRBV3-1/TRBV3-2
length: 16

DNA: TGTGCCAGCAGTTCAAACACTGAAGCTTTCTTT
CDR3: CASSSNTEAFF
D: .
J: TRBJ1-1
size: .
V: TRBV6-5
length: 11

DNA: TGTGCCAGCTCACCTCTGCTTAACACTGAAGCTTTCTTT
CDR3: CASSPLLNTEAFF
D: .
J: TRBJ1-1
size: once
V: TRBV18
length: 13

DNA: TGTGCCAGCAGTGACCGGGACAGGGGCACAGATACGCAGTATTTT
CDR3: CASSDRDRGTDTQYF
D: TRBD1
J: TRBJ2-3
size: .
V: TRBV6-6
length: 15

DNA: TGTGCCATCAGTGAGGCCGGGACAGGGGTGTCCAATGAGCAGTTCTTC
CDR3: CAISEAGTGVSNEQFF
D: TRBD1
J: TRBJ2-1
size: .
V: TRBV10-3
length: 16

DNA: TGTGCCAGCAGCTCCCGGACTAGCGGGAGGGAAAATGAGCAGTTCTTC
CDR3: CASSSRTSGRENEQFF
D: TRBD2
J: TRBJ2-1
size: .
V: TRBV7-2
length: 16

DNA: TGTGCCGGCAGCCCCGGATTACGAGCTTTCTTT
CDR3: CAGSPGLRAFF
D: .
J: TRBJ1-1
size: .
V: TRBV6-2/TRBV6-3
length: 11

DNA: TGTGCCAGCAGCCGAAGGGGAAAAAGGGGCTCCTACGAGCAGTACTTC
CDR3: CASSRRGKRGSYEQYF
D: .
J: TRBJ2-7
size: .
V: TRBV5-6
length: 16

DNA: TGTGCCAGCAGTGGGACAGGGCGAAGCTATAATTCACCCCTCCACTTT
CDR3: CASSGTGRSYNSPLHF
D: TRBD1
J: TRBJ1-6
size: .
V: TRBV2
length: 16

DNA: TGCGCCAGCAGCCCTCTAACCGGGACTAGCGGGAGATTAGGGATAAATGAGCAGTTCTTC
CDR3: CASSPLTGTSGRLGINEQFF
D: TRBD2
J: TRBJ2-1
size: .
V: TRBV5-1
length: 20

DNA: TGTGCAAGTCGCTTAGACAGTAATAGCACAGATACGCAGTATTTT
CDR3: CASRLDSNSTDTQYF
D: .
J: TRBJ2-3
size: .
V: TRBV12-2
length: 15

DNA: TGTGCCAGTACGTGGGGAGGGGATCAGCCCCAGCATTTT
CDR3: CASTWGGDQPQHF
D: .
J: TRBJ1-5
size: .
V: TRBV28
length: 13

DNA: TGTGCCAGCAGTTATCTCGCGAACAATGAGCAGTTCTTC
CDR3: CASSYLANNEQFF
D: .
J: TRBJ2-1
size: .
V: TRBV6-2/TRBV6-3
length: 13